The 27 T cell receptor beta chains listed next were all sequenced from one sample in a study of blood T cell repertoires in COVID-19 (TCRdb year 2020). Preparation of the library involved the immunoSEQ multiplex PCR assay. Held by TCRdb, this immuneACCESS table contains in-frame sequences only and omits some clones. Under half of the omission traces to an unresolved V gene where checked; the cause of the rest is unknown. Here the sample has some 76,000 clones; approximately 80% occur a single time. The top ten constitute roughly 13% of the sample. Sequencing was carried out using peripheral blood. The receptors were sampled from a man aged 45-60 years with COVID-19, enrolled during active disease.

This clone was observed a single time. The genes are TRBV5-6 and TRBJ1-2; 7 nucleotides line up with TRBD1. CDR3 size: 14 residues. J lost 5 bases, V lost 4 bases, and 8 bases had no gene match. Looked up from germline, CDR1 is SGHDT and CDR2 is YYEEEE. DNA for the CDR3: TGTGCCAGCAGCCCGGGACAGCCAAGATATGGCTACACCTTC. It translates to CASSPGQPRYGYTF.

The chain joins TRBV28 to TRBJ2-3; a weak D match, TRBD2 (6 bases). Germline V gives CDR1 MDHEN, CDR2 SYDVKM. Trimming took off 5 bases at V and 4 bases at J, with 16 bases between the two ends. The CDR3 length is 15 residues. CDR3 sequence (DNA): TGTGCCAGCAGTAGGACCGGGAGTGGGGCAGATACGCAGTATTTT. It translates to CASSRTGSGADTQYF.

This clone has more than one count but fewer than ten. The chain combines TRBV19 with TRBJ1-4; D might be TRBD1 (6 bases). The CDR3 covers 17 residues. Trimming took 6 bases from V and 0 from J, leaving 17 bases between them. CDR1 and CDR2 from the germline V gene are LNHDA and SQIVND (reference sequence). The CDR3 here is CASRDPGHWTTNEKLFF. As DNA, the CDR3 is TGTGCCAGTAGGGACCCGGGACATTGGACAACTAATGAAAAACTGTTTTTT.

In DNA form, the CDR3 reads TGTGCCACCAGCAGAGGGACTGGAGAGACCCAGTACTTC. Residues: CATSRGTGETQYF. This rearrangement joins TRBV15 to TRBJ2-5; D perhaps matches TRBD2 (5 bases). Trimming took 1 base from V and 4 from J, leaving 7 bases between them. This CDR3 is 13 amino acids long. Germline loops: CDR1 LNHNV, CDR2 YYDKDF (reference sequence). Complete variable domain (other parts from reference TRBV15 and TRBJ2-5): DAMVIQNPRYQVTQFGKPVTLSCSQTLNHNVMYWYQQKSSQAPKLLFHYYDKDFNNEADTPDNFQSRRPNTSFCFLDIRSPGLGDTAMYLCATSRGTGETQYFGPGTRLLVL.

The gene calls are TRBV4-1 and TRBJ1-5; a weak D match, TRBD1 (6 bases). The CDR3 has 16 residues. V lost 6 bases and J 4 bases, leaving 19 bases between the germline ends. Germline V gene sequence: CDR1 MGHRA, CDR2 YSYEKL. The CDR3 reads CASRPYFQGRNQPQHF. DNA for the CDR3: TGCGCCAGCAGACCGTACTTTCAGGGGCGAAATCAGCCCCAGCATTTT.

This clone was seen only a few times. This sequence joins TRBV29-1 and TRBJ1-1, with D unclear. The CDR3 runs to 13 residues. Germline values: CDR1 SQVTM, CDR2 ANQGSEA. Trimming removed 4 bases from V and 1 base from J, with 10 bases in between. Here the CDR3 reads CSVVGRENTEAFF. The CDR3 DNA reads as TGCAGCGTTGTAGGGCGGGAGAACACTGAAGCTTTCTTT. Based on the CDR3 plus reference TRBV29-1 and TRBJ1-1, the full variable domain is SAVISQKPSRDICQRGTSLTIQCQVDSQVTMMFWYRQQPGQSLTLIATANQGSEATYESGFVIDKFPISRPNLTFSTLTVSNMSPEDSSIYLCSVVGRENTEAFFGQGTRLTVV.

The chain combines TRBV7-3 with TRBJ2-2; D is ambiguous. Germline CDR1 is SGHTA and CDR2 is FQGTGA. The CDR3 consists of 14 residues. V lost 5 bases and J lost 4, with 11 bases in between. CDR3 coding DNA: TGTGCCAGCAGCAAACTCTCTGGCACCGGGGAGCTGTTTTTT. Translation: CASSKLSGTGELFF.

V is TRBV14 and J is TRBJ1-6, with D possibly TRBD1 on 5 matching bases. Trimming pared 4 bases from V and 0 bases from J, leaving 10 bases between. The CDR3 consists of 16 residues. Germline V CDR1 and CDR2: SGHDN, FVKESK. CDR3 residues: CASSLLDSSYNSPLHF. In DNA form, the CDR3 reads TGTGCCAGCAGCCTACTCGACAGCTCCTATAATTCACCCCTCCACTTT.

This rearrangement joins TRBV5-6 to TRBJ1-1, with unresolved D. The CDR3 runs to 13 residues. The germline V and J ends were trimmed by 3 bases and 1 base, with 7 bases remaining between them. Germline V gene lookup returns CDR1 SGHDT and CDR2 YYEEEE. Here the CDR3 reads CASSSTGNTEAFF. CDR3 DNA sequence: TGTGCCAGCAGCTCTACGGGGAACACTGAAGCTTTCTTT.

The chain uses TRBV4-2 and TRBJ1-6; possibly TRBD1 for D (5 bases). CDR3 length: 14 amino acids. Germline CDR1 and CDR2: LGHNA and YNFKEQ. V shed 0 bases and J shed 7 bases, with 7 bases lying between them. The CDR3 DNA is TGTGCCAGCAGCCAAGAATCAGGGAATTCACCCCTCCACTTT. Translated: CASSQESGNSPLHF.

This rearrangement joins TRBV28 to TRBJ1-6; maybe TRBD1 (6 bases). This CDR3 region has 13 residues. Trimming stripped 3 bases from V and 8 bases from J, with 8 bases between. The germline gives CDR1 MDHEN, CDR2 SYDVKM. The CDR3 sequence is CASSFRGYSPLHF. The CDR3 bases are TGTGCCAGCAGTTTTAGGGGGTATTCACCCCTCCACTTT.

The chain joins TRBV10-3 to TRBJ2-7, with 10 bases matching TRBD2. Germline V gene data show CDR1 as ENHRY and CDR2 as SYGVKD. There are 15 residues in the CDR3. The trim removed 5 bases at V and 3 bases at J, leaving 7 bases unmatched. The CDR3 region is CAISRWGTSVYEQYF. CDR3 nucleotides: TGTGCCATCAGTCGCTGGGGGACTAGCGTCTACGAGCAGTACTTC.

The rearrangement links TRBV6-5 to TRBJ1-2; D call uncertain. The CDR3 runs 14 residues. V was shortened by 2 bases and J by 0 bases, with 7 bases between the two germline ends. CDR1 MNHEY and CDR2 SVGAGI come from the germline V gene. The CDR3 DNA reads TGTGCCAGCAGTTACGACAAGTCTAACTATGGCTACACCTTC. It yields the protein CASSYDKSNYGYTF.

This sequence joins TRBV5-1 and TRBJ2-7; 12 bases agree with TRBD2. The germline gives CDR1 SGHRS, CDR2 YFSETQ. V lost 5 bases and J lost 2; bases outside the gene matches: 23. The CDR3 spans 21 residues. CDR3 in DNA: TGCGCCAGCAGATCCAACAGGGAAGGCAGGACTAGCGGGATGGGGCCCTACGAGCAGTACTTC. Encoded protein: CASRSNREGRTSGMGPYEQYF.

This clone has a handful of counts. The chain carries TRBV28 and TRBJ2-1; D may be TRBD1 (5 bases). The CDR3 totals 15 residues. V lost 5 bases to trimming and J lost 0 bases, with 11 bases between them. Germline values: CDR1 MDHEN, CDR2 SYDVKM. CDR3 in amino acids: CASSPGWSSYNEQFF. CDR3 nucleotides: TGTGCCAGCAGTCCAGGGTGGAGCTCCTACAATGAGCAGTTCTTC.

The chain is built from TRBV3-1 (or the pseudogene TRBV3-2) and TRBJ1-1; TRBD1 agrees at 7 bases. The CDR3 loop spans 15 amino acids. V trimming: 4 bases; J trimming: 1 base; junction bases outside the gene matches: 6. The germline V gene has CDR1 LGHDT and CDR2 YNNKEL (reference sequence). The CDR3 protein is CASSPRGARNTEAFF. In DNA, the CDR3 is TGTGCCAGCAGCCCCAGGGGGGCAAGGAACACTGAAGCTTTCTTT.

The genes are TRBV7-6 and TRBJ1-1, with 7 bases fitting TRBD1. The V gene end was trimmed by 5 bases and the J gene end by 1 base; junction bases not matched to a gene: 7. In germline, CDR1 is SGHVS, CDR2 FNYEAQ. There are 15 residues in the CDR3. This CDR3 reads CASSALTGENTEAFF. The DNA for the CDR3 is TGTGCCAGCAGCGCCCTAACAGGGGAGAACACTGAAGCTTTCTTT.

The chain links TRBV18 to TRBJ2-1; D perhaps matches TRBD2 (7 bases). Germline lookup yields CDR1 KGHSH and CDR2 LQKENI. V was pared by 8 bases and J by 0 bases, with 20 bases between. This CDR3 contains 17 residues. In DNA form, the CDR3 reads TGTGCCAGCCTCCGAAGGGGGGGGTCAAGCTCCTACAATGAGCAGTTCTTC. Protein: CASLRRGGSSSYNEQFF.

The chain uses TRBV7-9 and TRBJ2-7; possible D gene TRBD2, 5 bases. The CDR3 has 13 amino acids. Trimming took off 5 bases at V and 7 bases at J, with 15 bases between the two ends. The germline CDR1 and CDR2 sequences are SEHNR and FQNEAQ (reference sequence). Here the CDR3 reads CASSAGWGTEQYF. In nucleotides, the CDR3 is TGTGCCAGCAGCGCGGGCTGGGGAACGGAGCAGTACTTC. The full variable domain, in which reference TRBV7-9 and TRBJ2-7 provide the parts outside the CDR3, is DTGVSQNPRHKITKRGQNVTFRCDPISEHNRLYWYRQTLGQGPEFLTYFQNEAQLEKSRLLSDRFSAERPKGSFSTLEIQRTEQGDSAMYLCASSAGWGTEQYFGPGTRLTVT.

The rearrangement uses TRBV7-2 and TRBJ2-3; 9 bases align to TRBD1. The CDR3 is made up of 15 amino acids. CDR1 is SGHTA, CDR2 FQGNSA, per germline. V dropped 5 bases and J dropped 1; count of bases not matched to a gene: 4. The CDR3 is CASSLTGGGTDTQYF. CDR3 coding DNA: TGTGCCAGCAGCCTGACAGGGGGGGGCACAGATACGCAGTATTTT.

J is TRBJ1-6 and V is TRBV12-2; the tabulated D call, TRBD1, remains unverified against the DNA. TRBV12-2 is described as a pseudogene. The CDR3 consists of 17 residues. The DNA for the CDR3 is TGTGCAAGTCGCTTAGGATCCGGACAGGGGGAACGGTCACCCCTCCACTTT. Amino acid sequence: CASRLGSGQGERSPLHF.

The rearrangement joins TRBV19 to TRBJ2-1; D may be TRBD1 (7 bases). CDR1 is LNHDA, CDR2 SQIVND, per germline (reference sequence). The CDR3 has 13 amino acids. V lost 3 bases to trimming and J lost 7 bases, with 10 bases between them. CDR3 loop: CASSIPGGNEQFF. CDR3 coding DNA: TGTGCCAGTAGTATCCCAGGGGGGAATGAGCAGTTCTTC.

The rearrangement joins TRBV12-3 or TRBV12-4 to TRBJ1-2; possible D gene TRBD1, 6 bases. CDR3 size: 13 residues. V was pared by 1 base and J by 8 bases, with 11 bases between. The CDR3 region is CASSLEGEWGYTF. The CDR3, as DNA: TGTGCCAGCAGTTTAGAGGGGGAATGGGGCTACACCTTC.

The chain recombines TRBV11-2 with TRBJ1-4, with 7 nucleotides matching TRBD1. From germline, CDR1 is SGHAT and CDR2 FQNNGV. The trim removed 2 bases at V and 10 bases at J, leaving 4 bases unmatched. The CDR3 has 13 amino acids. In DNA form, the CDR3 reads TGTGCCAGCAGCTTACGACAGGGCGTAAAACTGTTTTTT. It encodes CASSLRQGVKLFF.

The CDR3 sequence is CASSRDSGSTNEKLFF. The DNA of the CDR3 is TGTGCCAGCAGCCGGGACAGCGGTTCAACTAATGAAAAACTGTTTTTT. V usage is TRBV5-4 and J usage is TRBJ1-4; 7 bases match TRBD1. Germline CDR1 SGHNT, CDR2 YYREEE (reference sequence). The CDR3 sequence is 16 residues long. Trimming took 4 bases from V and 0 from J; bases not matched to a gene: 6.

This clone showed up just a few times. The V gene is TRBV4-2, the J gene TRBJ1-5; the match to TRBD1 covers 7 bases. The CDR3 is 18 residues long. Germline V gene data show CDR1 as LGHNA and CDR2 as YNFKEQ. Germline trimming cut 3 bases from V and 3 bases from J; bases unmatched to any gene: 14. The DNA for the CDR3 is TGTGCCAGCAGCCATTCTTTTGGTACACAGGGGAACAATCAGCCCCAGCATTTT. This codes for CASSHSFGTQGNNQPQHF.

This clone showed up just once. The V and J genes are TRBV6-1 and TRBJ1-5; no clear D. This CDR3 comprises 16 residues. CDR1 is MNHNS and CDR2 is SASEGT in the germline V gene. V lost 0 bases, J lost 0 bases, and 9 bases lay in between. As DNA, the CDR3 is TGTGCCAGCAGTGAAGCTGGAGGCCTTAGCAATCAGCCCCAGCATTTT. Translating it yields CASSEAGGLSNQPQHF.